Ten or more counts support the clone carrying this TCR beta chain. Its antigen is as yet unknown. This specimen comes from a study of early T cells in non-severe SARS-CoV-2 infection. Overall study: Chains were not paired, and sequencing was done on bulk RNA from unsorted whole blood.

General observations from the study: Matching results from VDJdb favored anti-spike CD8 responses, leaving private and CD4 specificities undetected.

Individual cDNA molecules received unique molecular identifiers during library preparation. TCRdb itself ran the 5' RACE reads through MiXCR, one entry per CDR3 protein. The sample includes 35,000 to 45,000 distinct CDR3 sequences, roughly 6.2% of them seen just once. The specimen sequenced was whole blood. The clonotype comes from an adult who was a healthcare worker with PCR-confirmed SARS-CoV-2 infection or an uninfected control (not recorded which).

CDR3 coding DNA: TGTGCCAGCAGTTTCCCGACAAGGAACACTGAAGCTTTCTTT. Protein: CASSFPTRNTEAFF. V gene TRBV28 combines with J gene TRBJ1-1; D remains unclear. There are 14 residues in the CDR3. V shed 3 bases and J shed 1 base, with 9 bases lying between them. CDR1 and CDR2 (germline): MDHEN, SYDVKM.